These 11 T cell receptor beta chains were sequenced from one sample in a study of CD8 T cells in Susac syndrome. cDNA came from around 0.5 to 1 ug RNA primed by random hexamers. TCRdb recomputed calls from the immunoSEQ multiplex PCR reads with MiXCR, one row per CDR3 protein. The data show 200,000 to 300,000 distinct CDR3 sequences, 95% to 97% seen once. Sequencing input: CD4+ T cells from PBMCs. The source of these receptors is a human donor with Susac syndrome.

V usage is TRBV7-2 and J usage is TRBJ2-2; D possibly uses TRBD1 or TRBD2 (5 bases each). Between the trimmed V and J ends, which lost 5 bases and 0 bases, there was a span of 13 bases. CDR1 SGHTA and CDR2 FQGNSA come from the germline V gene. The CDR3 spans 16 residues. CDR3 DNA sequence: TGTGCCAGCAGCACGGGACCAATAACGAACACCGGGGAGCTGTTTTTT. Translating it yields CASSTGPITNTGELFF.

Only a few counts were recorded for this clonotype. The rearrangement uses TRBV28 and TRBJ2-5; TRBD2 matches 7 bases. The germline V gene has CDR1 MDHEN and CDR2 SYDVKM. The CDR3 covers 12 residues. V lost 9 bases, J lost 5 bases, and 6 bases stayed unmatched. CDR3 region: CASSSGKETQYF. The DNA for the CDR3 is TGTGCCAGTTCTAGCGGCAAGGAGACCCAGTACTTC.

The rearrangement links TRBV29-1 to TRBJ2-1; 11 nucleotides match TRBD2. CDR1 is SQVTM and CDR2 is ANQGSEA in the germline V gene. The ends lost 7 bases at V and 8 bases at J; junction bases unmatched: 7. CDR3 length equals 13 residues. CDR3 protein: CSASTSGTDEQFF. The CDR3 nucleotides are TGCAGCGCCTCGACTAGCGGGACGGATGAGCAGTTCTTC.

J is TRBJ2-7 and V is TRBV20-1; TRBD1 matches at 7 bases. The CDR3 is 15 amino acids. Germline-derived CDR1 and CDR2 are DFQATT and SNEGSKA (reference sequence). The trim removed 6 bases at V and 5 bases at J, leaving 16 bases unmatched. As DNA, the CDR3 is TGCAGTGCGAGGAGGAGCGAGACAGGGATCCACGAGCAGTACTTC. This gives the protein CSARRSETGIHEQYF.

The genes are TRBV29-1 and TRBJ1-2; TRBD1 agrees at 7 bases. The ends lost 6 bases at V and 8 bases at J; junction bases unmatched: 6. This CDR3 has 11 residues. Germline V gene data show CDR1 as SQVTM and CDR2 as ANQGSEA. CDR3 sequence: CSVSGGGGYTF. The CDR3 nucleotides are TGCAGCGTGTCAGGGGGGGGAGGCTACACCTTC.

The chain carries TRBV19 and TRBJ2-5, with 14 bases identical to TRBD2. Losses at the gene ends were 6 bases for V and 5 bases for J; bases not matched to a gene: 11. The CDR3 length is 17 residues. Germline V CDR1 and CDR2: LNHDA, SQIVND (reference sequence). As DNA, the CDR3 is TGTGCCAGTAGCGCCCGGACTAGCGGGAGGCCCTCGGAGACCCAGTACTTC. It is translated as CASSARTSGRPSETQYF.

The CDR3 is CATSWGSNQPQHF. CDR3 DNA: TGTGCCACCAGCTGGGGGAGCAATCAGCCCCAGCATTTT. The rearrangement uses TRBV15 and TRBJ1-5; weak D call: TRBD1 (5 bases). The germline V gene has CDR1 LNHNV and CDR2 YYDKDF (reference sequence). Trimming left V 5 bases short and J 1 base short, with 6 bases between. The length of the CDR3 is 13 residues. The variable domain in full, with the rest retrieved from reference TRBV15 and TRBJ1-5, is DAMVIQNPRYQVTQFGKPVTLSCSQTLNHNVMYWYQQKSSQAPKLLFHYYDKDFNNEADTPDNFQSRRPNTSFCFLDIRSPGLGDTAMYLCATSWGSNQPQHFGDGTRLSIL.

In regard to this clonotype: Mismatch with germline at one junction end may stem from a read error. This sequence joins TRBV7-7 and TRBJ2-5; the D is unclear. This CDR3 has 15 amino acids. CDR1 SSHAT and CDR2 FNYEAQ come from the germline V gene (reference sequence). The CDR3 spells CASSLRVADQETQYF. The DNA for the CDR3 is TGTGCTAGCAGCTTACGGGTGGCGGACCAAGAGACCCAGTACTTC.

The chain links TRBV29-1 to TRBJ1-1; no clear D gene. Trimming left V 7 bases short and J 0 bases short, with 15 bases between. Germline values: CDR1 SQVTM, CDR2 ANQGSEA. The CDR3 contains 14 residues. The CDR3 DNA follows: TGCAGCGCAACACACGGGTTCATGAACACTGAAGCTTTCTTT. It encodes CSATHGFMNTEAFF.

The genes are TRBV3-1 and TRBJ2-1; 9 nucleotides align to TRBD2. CDR3 size: 16 residues. The V and J ends lost 1 base and 10 bases, in that order; junction bases with no gene match: 11. The V gene's germline CDR1 is LGHDT and CDR2 YNNKEL (reference sequence). In DNA form, the CDR3 reads TGTGCCAGCAGCCAAGGGAGTAGCGGGAGATTAGGGGAGCAGTTCTTC. This sequence encodes CASSQGSSGRLGEQFF.

The CDR3 region has the DNA TGCGCCAGCAGCCAGGCAGGGCCGGGGCGCGAAAAACTGTTTTTT. Its translation is CASSQAGPGREKLFF. The chain links TRBV4-1 to TRBJ1-4; tentative D call: TRBD1 (5 bases). The germline V gene has CDR1 MGHRA and CDR2 YSYEKL. The CDR3 length is 15 residues. V dropped 3 bases and J dropped 8 bases, with 16 bases sitting between them.